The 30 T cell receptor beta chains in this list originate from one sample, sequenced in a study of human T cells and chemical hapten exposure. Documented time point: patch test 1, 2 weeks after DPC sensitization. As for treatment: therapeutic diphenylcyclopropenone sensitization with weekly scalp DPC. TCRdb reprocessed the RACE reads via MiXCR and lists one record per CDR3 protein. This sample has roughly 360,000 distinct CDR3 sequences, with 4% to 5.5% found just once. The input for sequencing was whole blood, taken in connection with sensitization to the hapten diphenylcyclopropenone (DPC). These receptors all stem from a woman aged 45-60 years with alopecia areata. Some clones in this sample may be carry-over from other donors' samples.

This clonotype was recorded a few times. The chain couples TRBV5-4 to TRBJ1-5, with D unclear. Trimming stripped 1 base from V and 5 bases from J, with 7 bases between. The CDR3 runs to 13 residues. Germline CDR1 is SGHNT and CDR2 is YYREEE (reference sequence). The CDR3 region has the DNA TGTGCCAGCAGCTTGTCCTCAGATCAGCCCCAGCATTTT. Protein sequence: CASSLSSDQPQHF.

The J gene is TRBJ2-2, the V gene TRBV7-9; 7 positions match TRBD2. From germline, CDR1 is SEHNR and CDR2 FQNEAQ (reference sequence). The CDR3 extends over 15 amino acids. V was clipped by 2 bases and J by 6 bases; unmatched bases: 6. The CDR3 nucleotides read TGTGCCAGCAGCTTAAGGTCAGGACTAGCCGGGGAGCTGTTTTTT. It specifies CASSLRSGLAGELFF.

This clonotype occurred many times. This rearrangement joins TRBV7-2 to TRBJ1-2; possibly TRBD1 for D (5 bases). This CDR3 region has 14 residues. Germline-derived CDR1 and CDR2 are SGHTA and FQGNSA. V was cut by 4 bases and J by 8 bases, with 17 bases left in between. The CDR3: CASSWGGTVEGYTF. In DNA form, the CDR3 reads TGTGCCAGCAGCTGGGGGGGGACGGTTGAAGGCTACACCTTC.

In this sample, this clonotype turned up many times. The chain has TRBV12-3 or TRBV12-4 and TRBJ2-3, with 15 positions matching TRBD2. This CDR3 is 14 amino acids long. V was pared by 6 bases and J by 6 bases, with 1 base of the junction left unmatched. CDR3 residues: CASRGTSGRDTQYF. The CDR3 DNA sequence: TGTGCCAGCAGAGGGACTAGCGGGAGGGATACGCAGTATTTT.

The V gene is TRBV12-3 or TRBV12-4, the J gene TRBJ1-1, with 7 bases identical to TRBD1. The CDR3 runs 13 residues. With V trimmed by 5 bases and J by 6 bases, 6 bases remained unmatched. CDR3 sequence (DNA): TGTGCCAGCAGTCGCAGGGGGGACGCTGAAGCTTTCTTT. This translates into CASSRRGDAEAFF.

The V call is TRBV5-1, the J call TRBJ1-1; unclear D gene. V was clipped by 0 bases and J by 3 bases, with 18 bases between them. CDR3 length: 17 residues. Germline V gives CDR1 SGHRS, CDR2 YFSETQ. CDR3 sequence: CASSLEGPGFMDTEAFF. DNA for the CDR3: TGCGCCAGCAGCTTGGAGGGCCCAGGTTTTATGGACACTGAAGCTTTCTTT.

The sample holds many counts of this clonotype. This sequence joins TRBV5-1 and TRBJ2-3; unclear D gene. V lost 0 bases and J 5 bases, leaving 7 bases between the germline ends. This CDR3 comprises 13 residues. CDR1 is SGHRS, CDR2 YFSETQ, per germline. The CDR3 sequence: CASSLGFEDTQYF. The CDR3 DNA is TGCGCCAGCAGCTTGGGGTTTGAAGATACGCAGTATTTT.

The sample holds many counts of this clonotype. The CDR3 is CSAAQGGGSGNTIYF. The CDR3 DNA is TGCAGTGCTGCTCAGGGCGGAGGCTCTGGAAACACCATATATTTT. The genes are TRBV20-1 and TRBJ1-3, with D perhaps TRBD1 (5 bases). This CDR3 has 15 amino acids. Trimming took off 5 bases at V and 0 bases at J, with 14 bases between the two ends. Germline V gene lookup returns CDR1 DFQATT and CDR2 SNEGSKA (reference sequence).

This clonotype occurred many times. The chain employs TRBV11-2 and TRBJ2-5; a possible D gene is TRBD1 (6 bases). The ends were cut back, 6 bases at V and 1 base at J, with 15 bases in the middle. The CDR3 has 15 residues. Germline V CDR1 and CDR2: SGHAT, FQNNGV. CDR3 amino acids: CASRQIRGAQETQYF. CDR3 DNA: TGTGCCAGCAGACAAATCAGGGGAGCCCAAGAGACCCAGTACTTC.

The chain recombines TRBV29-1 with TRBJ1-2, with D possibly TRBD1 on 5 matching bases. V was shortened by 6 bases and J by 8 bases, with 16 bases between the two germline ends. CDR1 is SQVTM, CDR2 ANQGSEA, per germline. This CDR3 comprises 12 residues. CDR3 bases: TGCAGCGTACAAGAGGGGCCGTGGGGCTACACCTTC. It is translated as CSVQEGPWGYTF.

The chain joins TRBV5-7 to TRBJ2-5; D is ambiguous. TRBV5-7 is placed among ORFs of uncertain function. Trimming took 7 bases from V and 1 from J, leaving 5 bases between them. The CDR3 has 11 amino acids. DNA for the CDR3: TGTGCCAGCGTCCCCCAAGAGACCCAGTACTTC. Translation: CASVPQETQYF.

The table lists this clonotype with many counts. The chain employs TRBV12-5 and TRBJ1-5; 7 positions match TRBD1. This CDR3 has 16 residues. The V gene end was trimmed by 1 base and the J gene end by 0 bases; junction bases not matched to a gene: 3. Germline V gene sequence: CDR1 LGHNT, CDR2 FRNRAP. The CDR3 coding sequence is TGTGCTAGTGGTTTGGGGGACAGAGATAGCAATCAGCCCCAGCATTTT. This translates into CASGLGDRDSNQPQHF.

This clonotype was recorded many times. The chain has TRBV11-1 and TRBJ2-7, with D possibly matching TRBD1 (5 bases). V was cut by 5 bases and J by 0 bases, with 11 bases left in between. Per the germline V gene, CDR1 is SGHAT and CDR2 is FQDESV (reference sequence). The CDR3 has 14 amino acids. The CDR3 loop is CASSLLTVSYEQYF. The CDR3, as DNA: TGTGCCAGCAGCCTCCTGACAGTCTCCTACGAGCAGTACTTC.

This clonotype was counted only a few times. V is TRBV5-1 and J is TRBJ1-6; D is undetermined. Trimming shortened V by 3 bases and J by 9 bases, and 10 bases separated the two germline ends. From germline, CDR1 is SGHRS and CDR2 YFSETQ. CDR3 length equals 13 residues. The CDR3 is CASSSGVSSPLHF. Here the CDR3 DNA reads TGCGCCAGCAGCTCTGGGGTTAGTTCACCCCTCCACTTT. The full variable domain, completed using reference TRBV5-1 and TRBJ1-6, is KAGVTQTPRYLIKTRGQQVTLSCSPISGHRSVSWYQQTPGQGLQFLFEYFSETQRNKGNFPGRFSGRQFSNSRSEMNVSTLELGDSALYLCASSSGVSSPLHFGNGTRLTVT.

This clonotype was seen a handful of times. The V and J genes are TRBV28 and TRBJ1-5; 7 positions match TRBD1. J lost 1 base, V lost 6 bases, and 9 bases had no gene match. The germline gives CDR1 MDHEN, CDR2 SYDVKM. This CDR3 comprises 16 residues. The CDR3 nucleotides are TGTGCCAGCAGAGATCAGGGGGTCCTAAGCAATCAGCCCCAGCATTTT. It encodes CASRDQGVLSNQPQHF.

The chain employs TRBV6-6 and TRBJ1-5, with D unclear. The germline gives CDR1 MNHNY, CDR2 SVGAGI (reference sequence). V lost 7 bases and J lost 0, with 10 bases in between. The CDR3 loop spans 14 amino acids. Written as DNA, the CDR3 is TGTGCCAGCACCGACACCAATAGCAATCAGCCCCAGCATTTT. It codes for CASTDTNSNQPQHF.

The CDR3 spells CASRETSGGASDTQYF. CDR3 coding DNA: TGCGCCAGCAGGGAAACTAGCGGGGGGGCCTCAGATACGCAGTATTTT. The chain combines TRBV5-1 with TRBJ2-3; 13 nucleotides align to TRBD2. The CDR3 sequence is 16 residues long. The germline V gene has CDR1 SGHRS and CDR2 YFSETQ. V trimming: 5 bases; J trimming: 4 bases; junction bases outside the gene matches: 7.

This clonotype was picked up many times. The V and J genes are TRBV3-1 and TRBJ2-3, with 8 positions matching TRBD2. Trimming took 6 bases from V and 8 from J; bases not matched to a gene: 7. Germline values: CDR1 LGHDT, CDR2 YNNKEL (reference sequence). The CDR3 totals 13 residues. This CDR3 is CASSHLGGGTQYF. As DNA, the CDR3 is TGTGCCAGCAGTCACCTCGGGGGGGGTACGCAGTATTTT.

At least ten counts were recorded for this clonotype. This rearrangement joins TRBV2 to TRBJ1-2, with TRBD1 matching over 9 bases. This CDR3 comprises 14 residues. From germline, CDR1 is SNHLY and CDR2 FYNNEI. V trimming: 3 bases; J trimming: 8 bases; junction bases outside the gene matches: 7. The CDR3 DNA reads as TGTGCCAGCAGTGAGACCGGGACAGGGTTCGGCTACACCTTC. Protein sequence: CASSETGTGFGYTF.

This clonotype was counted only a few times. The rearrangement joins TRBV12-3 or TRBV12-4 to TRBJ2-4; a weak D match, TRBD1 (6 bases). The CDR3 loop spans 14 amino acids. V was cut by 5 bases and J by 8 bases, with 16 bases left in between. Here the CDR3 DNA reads TGTGCCAGCAGTCCCCGCACAGGGCGGGACATTCAGTACTTC. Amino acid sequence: CASSPRTGRDIQYF.

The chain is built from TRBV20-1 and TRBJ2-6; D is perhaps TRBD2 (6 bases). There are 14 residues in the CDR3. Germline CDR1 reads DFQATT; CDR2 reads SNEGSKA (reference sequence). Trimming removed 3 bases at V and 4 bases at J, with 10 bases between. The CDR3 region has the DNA TGCAGTGCTAGGGGCGGGGTCGGGGCCAACGTCCTGACTTTC. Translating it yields CSARGGVGANVLTF.

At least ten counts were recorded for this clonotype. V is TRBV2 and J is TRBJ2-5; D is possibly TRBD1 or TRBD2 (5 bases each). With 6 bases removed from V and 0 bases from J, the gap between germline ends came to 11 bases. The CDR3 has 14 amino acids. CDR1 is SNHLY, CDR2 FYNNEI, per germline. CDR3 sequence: CASSVGTYQETQYF. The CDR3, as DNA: TGTGCCAGCAGCGTTGGGACCTACCAAGAGACCCAGTACTTC. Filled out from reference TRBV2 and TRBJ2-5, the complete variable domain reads EPEVTQTPSHQVTQMGQEVILRCVPISNHLYFYWYRQILGQKVEFLVSFYNNEISEKSEIFDDQFSVERPDGSNFTLKIRSTKLEDSAMYFCASSVGTYQETQYFGPGTRLLVL.

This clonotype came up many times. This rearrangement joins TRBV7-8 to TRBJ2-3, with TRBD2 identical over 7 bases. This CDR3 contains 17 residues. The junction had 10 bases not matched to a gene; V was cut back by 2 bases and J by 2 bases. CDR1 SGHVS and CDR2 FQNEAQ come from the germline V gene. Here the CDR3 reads CASSLSSRLAATDTQYF. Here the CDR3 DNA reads TGTGCCAGCAGCTTATCCTCCCGCCTAGCGGCCACAGATACGCAGTATTTT.

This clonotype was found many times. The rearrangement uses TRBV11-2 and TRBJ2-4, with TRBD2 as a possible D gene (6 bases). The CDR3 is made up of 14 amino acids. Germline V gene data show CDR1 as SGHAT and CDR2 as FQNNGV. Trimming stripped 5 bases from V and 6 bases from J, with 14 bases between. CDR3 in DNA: TGTGCCAGCAGCGTCGACGGACTAATAAACATTCAGTACTTC. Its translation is CASSVDGLINIQYF.

In DNA, the CDR3 is TGTGCCAGCAGCTCGGACAGGGTATATGGCACTGAAGCTTTCTTT. Amino acid sequence: CASSSDRVYGTEAFF. The rearrangement joins TRBV7-9 to TRBJ1-1; 8 bases are a match to TRBD1. Germline V CDR1 and CDR2: SEHNR, FQNEAQ (reference sequence). This CDR3 is built from 15 residues. Unmatched junction bases numbered 8, after V lost 4 bases and J lost 4 bases. Using reference TRBV7-9 and TRBJ1-1 for the parts outside the CDR3, the full variable domain is DTGVSQNPRHKITKRGQNVTFRCDPISEHNRLYWYRQTLGQGPEFLTYFQNEAQLEKSRLLSDRFSAERPKGSFSTLEIQRTEQGDSAMYLCASSSDRVYGTEAFFGQGTRLTVV.

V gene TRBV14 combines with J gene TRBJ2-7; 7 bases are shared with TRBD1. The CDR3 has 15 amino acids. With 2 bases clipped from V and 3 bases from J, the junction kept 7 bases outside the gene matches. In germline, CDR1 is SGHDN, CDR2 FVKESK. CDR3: CASSQPGQRNYEQYF. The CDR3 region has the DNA TGTGCCAGCAGCCAACCGGGACAGCGAAACTACGAGCAGTACTTC. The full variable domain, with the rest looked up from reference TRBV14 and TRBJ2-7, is EAGVTQFPSHSVIEKGQTVTLRCDPISGHDNLYWYRRVMGKEIKFLLHFVKESKQDESGMPNNRFLAERTGGTYSTLKVQPAELEDSGVYFCASSQPGQRNYEQYFGPGTRLTVT.

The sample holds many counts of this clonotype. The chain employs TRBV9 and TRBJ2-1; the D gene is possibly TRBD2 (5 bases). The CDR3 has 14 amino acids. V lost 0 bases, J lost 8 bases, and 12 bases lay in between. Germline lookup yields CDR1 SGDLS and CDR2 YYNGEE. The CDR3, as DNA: TGTGCCAGCAGCGTAGAAGTAGCGAAGGATGAGCAGTTCTTC. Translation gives CASSVEVAKDEQFF.

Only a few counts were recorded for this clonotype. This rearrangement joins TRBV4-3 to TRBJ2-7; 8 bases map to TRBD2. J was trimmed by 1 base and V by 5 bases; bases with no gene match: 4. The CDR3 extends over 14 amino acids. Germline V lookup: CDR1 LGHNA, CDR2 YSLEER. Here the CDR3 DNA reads TGCGCCAGCAGCGGGGCGGGAGGTTCCTACGAGCAGTACTTC. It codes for CASSGAGGSYEQYF.

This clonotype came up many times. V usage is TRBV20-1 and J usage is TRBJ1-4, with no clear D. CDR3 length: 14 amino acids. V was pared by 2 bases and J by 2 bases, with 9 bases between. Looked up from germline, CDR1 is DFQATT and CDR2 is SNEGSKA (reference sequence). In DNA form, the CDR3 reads TGCAGTGCTAGAAAGGGTAACACTAATGAAAAACTGTTTTTT. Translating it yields CSARKGNTNEKLFF.

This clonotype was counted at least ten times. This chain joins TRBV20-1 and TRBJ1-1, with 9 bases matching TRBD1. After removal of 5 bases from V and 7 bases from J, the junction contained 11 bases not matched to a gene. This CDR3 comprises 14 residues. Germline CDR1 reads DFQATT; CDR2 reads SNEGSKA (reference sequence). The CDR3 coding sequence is TGCAGTGCTGTTTCGGGACAGGGAAGAGGTGAAGCTTTCTTT. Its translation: CSAVSGQGRGEAFF.